This T cell receptor (beta chain) is from a study of early T cells in non-severe SARS-CoV-2 infection. This clonotype appeared many times. The CDR3 has 14 amino acids. Germline V gene lookup returns CDR1 KGHSH and CDR2 LQKENI. V lost 1 base to trimming and J lost 10 bases, with 13 bases between them. Individual cDNA molecules received unique molecular identifiers during library preparation. TCRdb ran MiXCR on the 5' RACE reads and lists one entry per CDR3 protein. The sample carries tens of thousands of distinct CDR3 sequences, about 9.1% recorded once. The sample consisted of whole blood. The chain carries TRBV18 and TRBJ2-2; D uncertain. The sequence derives from an adult who was a healthcare worker with PCR-confirmed SARS-CoV-2 infection or an uninfected control (not recorded which). CDR3 nucleotide sequence: TGTGCCAGCTCACCACGGGCAGTGCCAGAGGAGCTGTTTTTT. This gives the protein CASSPRAVPEELFF.